Here is one T cell receptor beta chain with its context. Antigen: not known. A sample-barcoded 5' primer and a J-beta primer mix were used in a second PCR of roughly 7 to 11 cycles. TCRdb processed the 5' RACE reads anew with MiXCR; each CDR3 protein has one entry. The sample contains about 680,000 distinct CDR3 sequences, about 52% of which appear only once. The germline CDR1 and CDR2 sequences are SGHTA and FQGNSA. The CDR3 runs 17 residues. V was cut by 5 bases and J by 5 bases, with 24 bases left in between. The data stem from a study of blood T cells in healthy people across ages. Study background: Template switching recovered approximately one barcoded beta molecule for every two T cells.

The authors drew about 10 milliliters of peripheral blood from each donor. Study conclusions and caveats: Long-lived and aged donors differed, with more naive CD4+ cells and higher diversity in the long-lived. Age showed a roughly linear inverse relationship with TCR beta diversity per million T cells.

The source material was blood. This receptor was taken from a woman between 55 and 75 years old in good health. This chain connects TRBV7-2 to TRBJ1-1, with D maybe TRBD1 (5 bases). The CDR3 region is CASSPRWDAGPRTEAFF. The CDR3 DNA sequence: TGTGCCAGCAGCCCCCGGTGGGACGCAGGGCCTAGAACTGAAGCTTTCTTT.